This T cell receptor (beta chain) was sequenced for a study of cytomegalovirus exposure and HLA in healthy donors. Trimming removed 1 base at V and 9 bases at J, with 16 bases between. The germline CDR1 and CDR2 sequences are SGHDN and FVKESK. This CDR3 contains 15 residues. Study-wide results and limits: A few of the chains that were CMV-associated were confirmed in vitro to be specific for CMV antigens. Sequencing depth across donors, presence/absence analyses assumed, was roughly uniform.

Researchers ran the PCR with 60 Vbeta and 13 Jbeta primers. TCRdb's copy holds only in-frame clones and misses some; the assay was immunoSEQ multiplex PCR. The sample's table shows about 49,000 clones. Concerning this clone: Its antigen is undetermined.

J is TRBJ2-1 and V is TRBV14; D not resolved. The receptor's source is a man aged 18 to 30 in good health and CMV-seropositive. The sequenced sample was PBMCs. The CDR3 sequence is CASSQGGRLRGEQFF. In DNA, the CDR3 is TGTGCCAGCAGCCAAGGTGGCAGACTTCGTGGTGAGCAGTTCTTC.